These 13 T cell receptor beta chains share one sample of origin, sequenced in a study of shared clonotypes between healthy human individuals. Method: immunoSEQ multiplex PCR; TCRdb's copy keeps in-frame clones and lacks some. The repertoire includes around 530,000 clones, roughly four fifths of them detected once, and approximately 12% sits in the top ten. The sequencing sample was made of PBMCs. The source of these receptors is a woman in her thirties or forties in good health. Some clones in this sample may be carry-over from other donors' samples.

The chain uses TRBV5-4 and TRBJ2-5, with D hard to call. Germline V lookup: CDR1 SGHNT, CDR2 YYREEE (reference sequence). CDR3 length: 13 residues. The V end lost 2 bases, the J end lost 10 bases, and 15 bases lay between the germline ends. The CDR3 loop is CASSFHGDGYQYF. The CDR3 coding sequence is TGTGCCAGCAGCTTTCATGGGGATGGGTACCAGTACTTC. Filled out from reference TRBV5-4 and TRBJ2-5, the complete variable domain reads ETGVTQSPTHLIKTRGQQVTLRCSSQSGHNTVSWYQQALGQGPQFIFQYYREEENGRGNFPPRFSGLQFPNYSSELNVNALELDDSALYLCASSFHGDGYQYFGPGTRLLVL.

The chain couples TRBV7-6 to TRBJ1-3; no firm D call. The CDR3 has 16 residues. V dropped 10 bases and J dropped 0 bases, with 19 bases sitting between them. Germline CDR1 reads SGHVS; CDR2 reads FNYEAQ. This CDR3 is CATTGVGINSGNTIYF. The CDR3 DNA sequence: TGTGCCACTACGGGCGTGGGGATAAACTCTGGAAACACCATATATTTT.

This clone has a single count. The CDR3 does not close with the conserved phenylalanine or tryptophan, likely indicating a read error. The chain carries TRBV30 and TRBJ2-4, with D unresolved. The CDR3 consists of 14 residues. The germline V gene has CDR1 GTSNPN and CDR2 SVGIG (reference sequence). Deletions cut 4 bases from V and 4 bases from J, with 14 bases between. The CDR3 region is CAWTETYPKNIQYL. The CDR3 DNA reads TGTGCCTGGACAGAGACCTACCCAAAAAACATTCAGTACCTC.

Here the CDR3 reads CASSARTGNTEAFF. As DNA, the CDR3 is TGTGCCAGCAGCGCCCGGACAGGGAACACTGAAGCTTTCTTT. The gene calls are TRBV7-2 and TRBJ1-1, with 7 positions matching TRBD1. The V segment lost 5 bases and the J segment 1 base; nucleotides outside the gene matches: 4. Germline CDR1 and CDR2: SGHTA and FQGNSA. CDR3 length equals 14 residues.

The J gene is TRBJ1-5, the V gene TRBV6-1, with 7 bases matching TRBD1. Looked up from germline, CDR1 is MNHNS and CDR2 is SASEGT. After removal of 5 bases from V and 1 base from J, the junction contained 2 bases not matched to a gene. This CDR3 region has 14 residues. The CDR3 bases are TGTGCCAGCAGTAGCAGGGGGAGCAATCAGCCCCAGCATTTT. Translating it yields CASSSRGSNQPQHF.

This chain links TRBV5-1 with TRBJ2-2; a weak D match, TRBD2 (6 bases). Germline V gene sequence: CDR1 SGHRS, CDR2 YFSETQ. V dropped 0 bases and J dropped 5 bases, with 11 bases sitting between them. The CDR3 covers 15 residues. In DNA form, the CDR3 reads TGCGCCAGCAGCTTGGCGGAGGGGCTAACCGGGGAGCTGTTTTTT. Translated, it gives CASSLAEGLTGELFF.

CDR3 in DNA: TGCGCCAGCAGCCCCTTCCCGGGACCGGCGCGGGTCGAGCAGTACTTC. Translating it yields CASSPFPGPARVEQYF. This chain connects TRBV4-1 to TRBJ2-7, with D perhaps TRBD1 or TRBD2 (5 bases each). Germline CDR1 and CDR2: MGHRA and YSYEKL. The ends were cut back, 4 bases at V and 6 bases at J, with 22 bases in the middle. The CDR3 consists of 16 residues.

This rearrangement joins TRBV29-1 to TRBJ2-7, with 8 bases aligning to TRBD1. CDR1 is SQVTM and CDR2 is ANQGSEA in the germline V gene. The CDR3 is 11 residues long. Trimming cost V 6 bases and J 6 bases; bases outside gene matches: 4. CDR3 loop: CSVRTGPEQYF. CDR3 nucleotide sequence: TGCAGCGTCCGGACAGGGCCCGAGCAGTACTTC.

The CDR3 spells CASSDVWAGDGYTF. The CDR3 DNA sequence: TGCGCCAGCAGTGATGTGTGGGCAGGCGATGGCTACACCTTC. V is TRBV10-2 and J is TRBJ1-2; no firm D call. Trimming left V 3 bases short and J 6 bases short, with 14 bases between. The CDR3 has 14 residues. CDR1 WSHSY and CDR2 SAAADI come from the germline V gene.

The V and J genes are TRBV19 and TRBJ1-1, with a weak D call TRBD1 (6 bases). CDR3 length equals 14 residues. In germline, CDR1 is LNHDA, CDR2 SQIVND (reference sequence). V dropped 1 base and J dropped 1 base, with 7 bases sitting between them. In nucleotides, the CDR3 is TGTGCCAGTAGTATAGGCAGGGGGAACACTGAAGCTTTCTTT. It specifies CASSIGRGNTEAFF.

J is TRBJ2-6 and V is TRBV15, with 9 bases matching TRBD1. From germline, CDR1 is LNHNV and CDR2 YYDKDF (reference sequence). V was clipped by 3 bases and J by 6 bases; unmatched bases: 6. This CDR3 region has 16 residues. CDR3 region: CATSRDRGLQANVLTF. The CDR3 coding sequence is TGTGCCACCAGCAGGGACAGGGGTCTACAGGCCAACGTCCTGACTTTC. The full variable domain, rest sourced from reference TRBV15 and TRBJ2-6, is DAMVIQNPRYQVTQFGKPVTLSCSQTLNHNVMYWYQQKSSQAPKLLFHYYDKDFNNEADTPDNFQSRRPNTSFCFLDIRSPGLGDTAMYLCATSRDRGLQANVLTFGAGSRLTVL.

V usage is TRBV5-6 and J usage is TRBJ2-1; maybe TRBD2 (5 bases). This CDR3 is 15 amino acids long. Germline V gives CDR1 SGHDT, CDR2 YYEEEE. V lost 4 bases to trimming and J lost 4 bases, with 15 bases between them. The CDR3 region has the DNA TGTGCCAGCAGCGCGGAGGTTAGCAAATACAATGAGCAGTTCTTC. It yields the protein CASSAEVSKYNEQFF.

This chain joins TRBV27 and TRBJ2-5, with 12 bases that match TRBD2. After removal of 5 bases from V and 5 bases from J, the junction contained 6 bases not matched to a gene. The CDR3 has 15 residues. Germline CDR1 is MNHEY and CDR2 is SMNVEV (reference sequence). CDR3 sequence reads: CASSKTSGSWETQYF. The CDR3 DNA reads TGTGCCAGCAGTAAGACTAGCGGGAGCTGGGAGACCCAGTACTTC.